This T cell receptor beta chain stems from a study of graft-versus-host responses after intestinal transplantation. The protocol was immunoSEQ multiplex PCR, while the TCRdb copy is restricted to in-frame clones and leaves out a portion. The sample includes tens of thousands of clones, roughly four fifths of them seen just once. With respect to this clone: Its matching antigen is unknown.

Sequencing used unstimulated CD8+ T cells sorted from spleen or lymph node cells, obtained before intestinal transplant. The TCR comes from a human donor who received an intestinal transplant.

CDR3 residues: CASSYSQGGGETQYF. Here the CDR3 DNA reads TGTGCCAGCAGTTACTCGCAGGGGGGAGGGGAGACCCAGTACTTC. V and J are TRBV6-5 and TRBJ2-5; either TRBD1 or TRBD2 may fit D (7 bases each). CDR3 length: 15 residues. Trimming stripped 0 bases from V and 5 bases from J, with 13 bases between. From germline, CDR1 is MNHEY and CDR2 SVGAGI.